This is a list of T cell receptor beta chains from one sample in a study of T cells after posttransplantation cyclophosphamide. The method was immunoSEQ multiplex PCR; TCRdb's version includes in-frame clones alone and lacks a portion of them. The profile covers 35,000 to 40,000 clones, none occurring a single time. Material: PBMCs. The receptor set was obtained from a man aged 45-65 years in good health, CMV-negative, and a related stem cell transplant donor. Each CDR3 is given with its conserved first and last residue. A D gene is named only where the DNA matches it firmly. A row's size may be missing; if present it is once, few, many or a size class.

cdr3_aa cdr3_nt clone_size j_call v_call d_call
CSALGRTNEKLFF TGCAGCGCCCTCGGGCGGACAAATGAAAAACTGTTTTTT many TRBJ1-4 TRBV29-1 .
CASSSRQEDTDTQYF TGTGCCAGCAGTTCTCGACAGGAGGACACAGATACGCAGTATTTT many TRBJ2-3 TRBV6-5 .
CASRRTSGSQETQYF TGTGCCAGTAGGAGGACTAGCGGATCTCAAGAGACCCAGTACTTC few TRBJ2-5 TRBV19 TRBD2
CASSSMQGADYGYTF TGTGCCAGCAGCTCGATGCAGGGGGCGGACTATGGCTACACCTTC many TRBJ1-2 TRBV5-4 TRBD1
CSGETGGTDTQYF TGCAGCGGAGAGACGGGGGGGACAGATACGCAGTATTTT many TRBJ2-3 TRBV29-1 TRBD2
CAFGRGYEQYF TGTGCCTTCGGTAGGGGTTACGAGCAGTACTTC few TRBJ2-7 TRBV7-3 .
CASSVESAGGATDTQYF TGTGCCAGCAGCGTAGAATCAGCGGGAGGAGCCACAGATACGCAGTATTTT . TRBJ2-3 TRBV9 TRBD2
CAARDRGNTEAFF TGTGCCGCCCGGGACAGGGGAAACACTGAAGCTTTCTTT many TRBJ1-1 TRBV27 TRBD1
CASTTERGGVGANVLTF TGTGCCAGCACCACCGAGCGAGGGGGAGTAGGGGCCAACGTCCTGACTTTC many TRBJ2-6 TRBV9 .
CASSEFHTGSEQYF TGTGCCAGCAGTGAGTTTCATACAGGGTCCGAGCAGTACTTC many TRBJ2-7 TRBV2 .
CASRETSGGADTQYF TGTGCCAGCAGAGAGACTAGCGGGGGTGCAGATACGCAGTATTTT few TRBJ2-3 TRBV2 TRBD2
CASSLVGESSYNEQFF TGCGCCAGCAGCTTGGTCGGGGAAAGCTCCTACAATGAGCAGTTCTTC many TRBJ2-1 TRBV5-1 .
CASSVGRGGETQYF TGTGCCAGCAGCGTAGGACGGGGAGGGGAGACCCAGTACTTC . TRBJ2-5 TRBV9 TRBD2
CASSSQAVGNTEAFF TGTGCCAGCAGCTCCCAGGCCGTAGGAAACACTGAAGCTTTCTTT many TRBJ1-1 TRBV7-9 .
CASSLRRGGNTIYF TGTGCCAGCAGCTTGAGAAGGGGTGGAAACACCATATATTTT many TRBJ1-3 TRBV5-6 .
CASSESLHLGDYEAFF TGCGCCAGCAGTGAATCGTTACATCTTGGGGACTATGAAGCTTTCTTT many TRBJ1-1 TRBV10-1 .
CASSLYRGLGGELFF TGTGCCAGCAGCCTATACAGGGGCTTAGGCGGGGAGCTGTTTTTT many TRBJ2-2 TRBV7-2 TRBD1
CASSPMNQRDSTDTQYF TGTGCCAGCAGCCCCATGAATCAGCGGGATAGCACAGATACGCAGTATTTT many TRBJ2-3 TRBV9 TRBD2
CASSRQDSSYEQYF TGCGCCAGCAGCCGTCAGGACAGCTCCTACGAGCAGTACTTC many TRBJ2-7 TRBV4-1 .
CASSFTPGVTEAFF TGTGCCAGTAGTTTTACGCCGGGAGTGACTGAAGCTTTCTTT many TRBJ1-1 TRBV19 .
CASSPLGGGVDTQYF TGTGCCAGCAGCCCCCTAGGGGGAGGGGTAGATACGCAGTATTTT many TRBJ2-3 TRBV14 .
CASGGGREQFF TGCGCCAGCGGAGGAGGACGAGAGCAGTTCTTC . TRBJ2-1 TRBV5-1 .
CASEDPTGNTIYF TGTGCCAGCGAGGATCCAACTGGAAACACCATATATTTT many TRBJ1-3 TRBV25-1 .
CASSPQGSGQETQYF TGTGCCAGCAGTCCACAGGGATCGGGGCAAGAGACCCAGTACTTC many TRBJ2-5 TRBV6-5 .
CASSGTSGTREQYF TGTGCCAGCAGCGGAACTAGCGGTACCCGTGAGCAGTACTTC many TRBJ2-7 TRBV11-3 TRBD2
CASSIDYQGRTEAFF TGTGCCAGTAGTATAGATTATCAGGGTCGGACTGAAGCTTTCTTT many TRBJ1-1 TRBV19 .
CASSLGASGYNEQFF TGTGCCAGCAGCTTGGGGGCTAGCGGTTACAATGAGCAGTTCTTC many TRBJ2-1 TRBV5-6 TRBD2
CASSLNGRGGGDQPQHF TGTGCCAGCAGCTTAAACGGGCGGGGAGGAGGGGATCAGCCCCAGCATTTT many TRBJ1-5 TRBV13 .
CASSLEGQGLRGYTF TGCGCCAGCAGCTTGGAGGGACAGGGGTTAAGGGGCTACACCTTC many TRBJ1-2 TRBV5-1 TRBD1
CASSLHRAYGYTF TGTGCCAGCAGTTTACACAGGGCGTATGGCTACACCTTC few TRBJ1-2 TRBV27 .
CASSTPGQGLYEQYF TGTGCCAGCAGCACTCCGGGACAGGGTTTATACGAGCAGTACTTC many TRBJ2-7 TRBV5-8 TRBD1
CASSDSNGYTF TGTGCCAGCAGTGACAGTAATGGCTACACCTTC many TRBJ1-2 TRBV6-5 .
CASSPVRDRGRWGLYEQYF TGTGCCAGCAGCCCGGTCCGGGACAGGGGTAGATGGGGGCTCTACGAGCAGTACTTC many TRBJ2-7 TRBV11-2 TRBD1
CASSPPMGLAGGRPYNEQFF TGTGCCAGCTCACCACCGATGGGACTAGCGGGAGGGCGTCCCTACAATGAGCAGTTCTTC . TRBJ2-1 TRBV18 TRBD2
CASSQGGSYTF TGTGCCAGCAGTCAGGGCGGGAGCTACACCTTC many TRBJ1-2 TRBV27 .
CASSSDRNTGELFF TGTGCCAGCAGTTCAGACAGGAACACCGGGGAGCTGTTTTTT few TRBJ2-2 TRBV6-6 .
CASSAGGQETQYF TGTGCCAGCAGCGCCGGAGGTCAAGAGACCCAGTACTTC many TRBJ2-5 TRBV11-3 .
CASSQEQRGGQETQYF TGCGCCAGCAGCCAAGAGCAGCGGGGGGGGCAAGAGACCCAGTACTTC many TRBJ2-5 TRBV4-1 TRBD2
CASLLPGQGGVNEQYF TGTGCCAGCCTCCTACCCGGACAGGGTGGAGTAAACGAGCAGTACTTC many TRBJ2-7 TRBV2 TRBD1
CASSWNRGTQFF TGTGCCAGCAGCTGGAACAGGGGAACGCAGTTCTTC many TRBJ2-1 TRBV7-3 TRBD1
CAWSVQGFEQYF TGTGCCTGGAGTGTACAGGGGTTCGAGCAGTACTTC many TRBJ2-7 TRBV30 TRBD1
CASGGQGAGSTDTQYF TGCGCCAGCGGGGGACAGGGGGCAGGTAGCACAGATACGCAGTATTTT many TRBJ2-3 TRBV4-3 TRBD1
CASAGFTEAFF TGTGCCAGTGCAGGGTTCACTGAAGCTTTCTTT many TRBJ1-1 TRBV6-5 .
CASSLVTGVLYGYTF TGTGCCAGCAGCTTGGTGACAGGAGTTCTCTATGGCTACACCTTC many TRBJ1-2 TRBV14 .
CASSLGYLGGGKGDTQYF TGTGCCAGCAGCTTAGGGTACTTAGGCGGGGGCAAGGGAGATACGCAGTATTTT many TRBJ2-3 TRBV7-9 .
CASNTKQGGNTIYF TGTGCCAGCAATACGAAACAGGGGGGGAACACCATATATTTT many TRBJ1-3 TRBV6-5 TRBD1
CASSLAGVGYTF TGTGCCAGTAGTCTCGCAGGGGTGGGCTACACCTTC many TRBJ1-2 TRBV19 .
CSAQRGSNEKLFF TGCAGCGCCCAGCGGGGGTCTAATGAGAAACTGTTTTTT . TRBJ1-4 TRBV29-1 .